The T cell receptor (beta chain) under discussion was sequenced for a study of CD4 and CD8 cells across lung adenocarcinoma regions. The patients had localized lung adenocarcinoma, a non-small cell subtype. Germline CDR1 is SGHRS and CDR2 is YFSETQ. This CDR3 has 14 amino acids. TCRdb reanalysed the PCR reads using MiXCR and keeps one entry per CDR3 protein. The data hold more than 9,000 distinct CDR3 sequences, with about 51% observed a single time. This clonotype was seen once. The sequence came from a male donor with lung adenocarcinoma. The CD4 and CD8 labels of this study may be unreliable. The gene calls are TRBV5-1 and TRBJ2-1; perhaps TRBD2 as D (6 bases). TRBJ2-7 explains the end of the DNA better; the J call may be wrong. Material: CD4+ T cells from the margin of a lung tumor. The CDR3 region has the DNA TGCGCCAGCAGTCTGGCGGGGAACTCCTACGAGCAGTACTTC. Translating it yields CASSLAGNSYEQYF.